The 27 T cell receptor beta chains presented below share a single source sample, sequenced in a study of human T cells and chemical hapten exposure. One entry per CDR3 protein, called by TCRdb with MiXCR from the RACE reads. The sample lists roughly 250,000 distinct CDR3 sequences; 7.5% to 9% were seen once. This sample's time point: pre-sensitization, week 0. Treatment noted: therapeutic diphenylcyclopropenone sensitization with weekly scalp DPC. Source: whole blood, taken in connection with sensitization to the hapten diphenylcyclopropenone (DPC). Every receptor here comes from a woman between 35 and 50 years old with alopecia areata. Some clones in this sample may be carry-over from other donors' samples.

This clonotype turned up a few times. This chain links TRBV25-1 with TRBJ1-2; weak D call: TRBD1 (6 bases). Trimming took 2 bases from V and 7 from J, leaving 20 bases between them. The length of the CDR3 is 16 residues. Germline assignment: CDR1 MGHDK and CDR2 SYGVNS. The CDR3 region is CASSETSLQGRSGYTF. The CDR3 bases are TGTGCCAGCAGTGAAACTTCCCTACAGGGTCGGAGTGGCTACACCTTC.

The J gene is TRBJ2-7, the V gene TRBV6-5, with 10 bases matching TRBD1. V was pared by 2 bases and J by 2 bases, with 3 bases of the junction left unmatched. Germline V gene data show CDR1 as MNHEY and CDR2 as SVGAGI. The CDR3 is made up of 15 amino acids. In nucleotides, the CDR3 is TGTGCCAGCAGTTACGCGGACAGGGGGACCTACGAGCAGTACTTC. It encodes CASSYADRGTYEQYF.

This clonotype was counted between two and nine times. The CDR3 nucleotides read TGTGCCAGCAGCACTATCCAAACCCACGGGACAGGGTTCTCCTACGAGCAGTACTTC. Its protein is CASSTIQTHGTGFSYEQYF. The chain uses TRBV28 and TRBJ2-7; TRBD1 agrees at 9 bases. V was pared by 6 bases and J by 0 bases, with 18 bases of the junction left unmatched. The CDR3 extends over 19 amino acids. Germline V gene data show CDR1 as MDHEN and CDR2 as SYDVKM.

This clonotype came up many times. The chain has TRBV5-1 and TRBJ2-3; 10 positions match TRBD2. Germline V gene lookup returns CDR1 SGHRS and CDR2 YFSETQ. The CDR3 has 17 residues. The V segment lost 2 bases and the J segment 6 bases; nucleotides outside the gene matches: 12. CDR3 loop: CASSFGASGRLSDTQYF. The DNA for the CDR3 is TGCGCCAGCAGCTTTGGGGCTAGCGGGAGACTGTCGGATACGCAGTATTTT.

The rearrangement uses TRBV2 and TRBJ1-1; D is unclear. The CDR3 contains 13 residues. Between the trimmed V and J ends, which lost 2 bases and 4 bases, there was a span of 8 bases. Germline assignment: CDR1 SNHLY and CDR2 FYNNEI. The CDR3: CASSEQPSTEAFF. The CDR3, as DNA: TGTGCCAGCAGTGAACAACCCAGCACTGAAGCTTTCTTT.

This clonotype showed up just a few times. The chain couples TRBV4-2 to TRBJ2-7; no clear D. Germline assignment: CDR1 LGHNA and CDR2 YNFKEQ. This CDR3 is built from 15 residues. Trimming took 0 bases from V and 4 from J, leaving 13 bases between them. This chain's CDR3 is CASSQEWAPPYEQYF. DNA of the CDR3: TGTGCCAGCAGCCAAGAATGGGCCCCTCCGTACGAGCAGTACTTC.

The rearrangement links TRBV12-3 or TRBV12-4 to TRBJ2-1, with 9 bases matching TRBD1. This CDR3 spans 15 amino acids. V shed 4 bases, J shed 9 bases, and the junction held 10 bases outside the gene matches. CDR3 region: CASSSGQGSQGEQFF. CDR3 in DNA: TGTGCCAGCAGTTCAGGACAGGGGAGCCAGGGTGAGCAGTTCTTC.

The chain carries TRBV7-2 and TRBJ2-3, with 10 bases aligning to TRBD2. The germline CDR1 and CDR2 sequences are SGHTA and FQGNSA. The CDR3 extends over 16 amino acids. The junction had 7 bases not matched to a gene; V was cut back by 5 bases and J by 2 bases. CDR3 loop: CASSRFTSGTTDTQYF. In DNA form, the CDR3 reads TGTGCCAGCAGCCGATTTACTAGCGGGACCACAGATACGCAGTATTTT. Together with reference TRBV7-2 and TRBJ2-3, the CDR3 gives the full variable domain: GAGVSQSPSNKVTEKGKDVELRCDPISGHTALYWYRQSLGQGLEFLIYFQGNSAPDKSGLPSDRFSAERTGGSVSTLTIQRTQQEDSAVYLCASSRFTSGTTDTQYFGPGTRLTVL.

This clonotype was seen a handful of times. V gene TRBV7-9 combines with J gene TRBJ2-7, with D tentatively TRBD2 (5 bases). The CDR3 consists of 13 residues. Germline V CDR1 and CDR2: SEHNR, FQNEAQ (reference sequence). Trimming removed 5 bases from V and 0 bases from J, with 8 bases in between. CDR3 residues: CASSRTLSYEQYF. CDR3 in DNA: TGTGCCAGCAGCCGGACTCTCTCCTACGAGCAGTACTTC.

V usage is TRBV10-2 and J usage is TRBJ2-2; D remains unclear. Germline V gives CDR1 WSHSY, CDR2 SAAADI. V was shortened by 2 bases and J by 0 bases, with 4 bases between the two germline ends. The CDR3 extends over 14 amino acids. CDR3 protein: CASSEVPNTGELFF. The CDR3 nucleotides are TGCGCCAGCAGTGAGGTGCCGAACACCGGGGAGCTGTTTTTT.

This sequence joins TRBV6-2 or TRBV6-3 and TRBJ1-1; 9 bases map to TRBD1. The CDR3 sequence is 18 residues long. V dropped 6 bases and J dropped 8; count of bases not matched to a gene: 22. Germline CDR1 MNHEY, CDR2 SVGEGT. This CDR3 is CASRAPTGQGRRIWEAFF. The CDR3 DNA reads TGTGCCAGCAGGGCTCCGACCGGACAGGGGAGGAGGATTTGGGAAGCTTTCTTT.

As DNA, the CDR3 is TGTGCCAGCAGCTTGTACGTAGCGGGAGTAGGGAATGAGCAGTTCTTC. It yields the protein CASSLYVAGVGNEQFF. The chain employs TRBV7-9 and TRBJ2-1, with 9 bases identical to TRBD2. The J segment lost 7 bases and the V segment lost 3 bases, leaving 10 bases of the junction unmatched. Germline V lookup: CDR1 SEHNR, CDR2 FQNEAQ (reference sequence). The CDR3 runs to 16 residues.

The chain combines TRBV28 with TRBJ1-1; no clear D. CDR1 and CDR2 from the germline V gene are MDHEN and SYDVKM. The CDR3 extends over 14 amino acids. V lost 6 bases and J 0 bases, leaving 11 bases between the germline ends. The CDR3 region is CASSRHSVNTEAFF. In DNA form, the CDR3 reads TGTGCCAGCAGCCGCCACTCCGTGAACACTGAAGCTTTCTTT.

The chain is built from TRBV7-9 and TRBJ1-3; no reliable D call. Germline V gives CDR1 SEHNR, CDR2 FQNEAQ (reference sequence). The CDR3 runs 13 residues. V dropped 5 bases and J dropped 5 bases, with 10 bases sitting between them. CDR3 region: CASSQPWRNTIYF. For the CDR3, the DNA is TGTGCCAGCAGCCAACCCTGGCGAAACACCATATATTTT. Looking up the rest from reference TRBV7-9 and TRBJ1-3 gives the full variable domain: DTGVSQNPRHKITKRGQNVTFRCDPISEHNRLYWYRQTLGQGPEFLTYFQNEAQLEKSRLLSDRFSAERPKGSFSTLEIQRTEQGDSAMYLCASSQPWRNTIYFGEGSWLTVV.

The chain employs TRBV5-1 and TRBJ2-2; 10 nucleotides line up with TRBD1. Germline V gives CDR1 SGHRS, CDR2 YFSETQ. The length of the CDR3 is 18 residues. V lost 4 bases and J lost 7; bases outside the gene matches: 16. The CDR3 spells CASSQFPGQGTTGGELFF. The CDR3 DNA reads TGCGCCAGCAGCCAATTCCCGGGACAGGGGACCACAGGCGGGGAGCTGTTTTTT.

This clonotype was seen ten or more times. This chain uses TRBV7-9 with TRBJ2-3; 8 positions match TRBD1. V shed 5 bases and J 0 bases; nucleotides not matched to a gene: 7. The CDR3 covers 16 residues. The germline gives CDR1 SEHNR, CDR2 FQNEAQ (reference sequence). The CDR3 sequence is CASSPGGIPSTDTQYF. The DNA of the CDR3 is TGTGCCAGCAGCCCAGGGGGCATCCCAAGCACAGATACGCAGTATTTT. The full variable domain, in which reference TRBV7-9 and TRBJ2-3 provide the parts outside the CDR3, is DTGVSQNPRHKITKRGQNVTFRCDPISEHNRLYWYRQTLGQGPEFLTYFQNEAQLEKSRLLSDRFSAERPKGSFSTLEIQRTEQGDSAMYLCASSPGGIPSTDTQYFGPGTRLTVL.

V gene TRBV5-5 combines with J gene TRBJ1-5; D remains ambiguous. The CDR3 sequence is 13 residues long. CDR1 and CDR2 (germline): SGHKS, YYEKEE (reference sequence). V was clipped by 3 bases and J by 9 bases, with 13 bases between them. The CDR3 nucleotides read TGTGCCAGCAGCTCCGACCCCCCATCGCCCCAGCATTTT. Its translation is CASSSDPPSPQHF.

This clonotype was observed many times. The CDR3 DNA reads as TGTGCCAGCACCCCCCACATGAACACTGAAGCTTTCTTT. It yields the protein CASTPHMNTEAFF. V usage is TRBV28 and J usage is TRBJ1-1; no definite D call. CDR3 length equals 13 residues. Germline CDR1 and CDR2: MDHEN and SYDVKM. Between the trimmed V and J ends, which lost 7 bases and 0 bases, there was a span of 9 bases.

This chain links TRBV5-1 with TRBJ2-7, with 9 bases fitting TRBD1. Trimming at V came to 0 bases and at J to 2 bases, leaving 6 bases not matched to a gene. The V gene's germline CDR1 is SGHRS and CDR2 YFSETQ. The CDR3 runs to 16 residues. The CDR3 is CASSLGDRVTPYEQYF. In DNA form, the CDR3 reads TGCGCCAGCAGCTTGGGGGACAGGGTTACCCCCTACGAGCAGTACTTC.

The CDR3 DNA reads as TGTGCCAGCAGCCAAGATGTTCGCATCGGGGAGCTGTTTTTT. Its translation: CASSQDVRIGELFF. The chain uses TRBV3-1 and TRBJ2-2; D unresolved. V was trimmed by 0 bases and J by 7 bases, leaving 9 bases between them. The CDR3 sequence is 14 residues long. Germline CDR1 LGHDT, CDR2 YNNKEL (reference sequence).

This chain connects TRBV7-2 to TRBJ2-4; no reliable D call. The CDR3 is 14 residues long. V was clipped by 7 bases and J by 0 bases, with 10 bases between them. Germline-derived CDR1 and CDR2 are SGHTA and FQGNSA. DNA for the CDR3: TGTGCCAGCACCAGCGCCTTAGCCAAAAACATTCAGTACTTC. The encoded protein is CASTSALAKNIQYF.

The V call is TRBV7-2, the J call TRBJ2-6; the D gene could be TRBD1 or TRBD2 (5 bases each). The CDR3 covers 18 residues. Germline CDR1 reads SGHTA; CDR2 reads FQGNSA. V was cut by 1 base and J by 3 bases, with 16 bases left in between. CDR3 protein: CASSLERDRDFGANVLTF. DNA for the CDR3: TGTGCCAGCAGCTTAGAGAGGGACCGCGACTTTGGGGCCAACGTCCTGACTTTC.

This clonotype was detected ten times or more. The chain has TRBV7-9 and TRBJ1-4, with D maybe TRBD1 (6 bases). In germline, CDR1 is SEHNR, CDR2 FQNEAQ (reference sequence). V lost 5 bases and J 8 bases, leaving 9 bases between the germline ends. This CDR3 spans 12 amino acids. CDR3 DNA: TGTGCCAGCAGCGCCAGGGGAGAAAAACTGTTTTTT. Protein sequence: CASSARGEKLFF.

The chain links TRBV27 to TRBJ2-7; D not resolved. V was shortened by 3 bases and J by 6 bases, with 18 bases between the two germline ends. The CDR3 covers 15 residues. The germline CDR1 and CDR2 sequences are MNHEY and SMNVEV (reference sequence). CDR3 sequence: CASSFYRQPFFEQYF. The CDR3 DNA sequence: TGTGCCAGCAGTTTTTACAGACAACCCTTTTTCGAGCAGTACTTC.

This clonotype was counted ten times or more. In DNA, the CDR3 is TGTGCCAGCAGCCAAGATCGAGGCTCACCCCTCCACTTT. It codes for CASSQDRGSPLHF. The chain couples TRBV4-2 to TRBJ1-6; D not resolved. CDR3 length: 13 amino acids. V gave up 0 bases and J gave up 10 bases, with 7 bases separating them. The germline gives CDR1 LGHNA, CDR2 YNFKEQ.

The chain uses TRBV7-2 and TRBJ1-2, with no clear D. V was cut by 6 bases and J by 6 bases, with 17 bases left in between. CDR3 length equals 14 residues. CDR1 and CDR2 (germline): SGHTA, FQGNSA. The CDR3 is CASSTGPGRNGYTF. In DNA, the CDR3 is TGTGCCAGCAGTACCGGACCGGGTAGAAATGGCTACACCTTC.

This sequence joins TRBV20-1 and TRBJ1-5; D call uncertain. Germline V lookup: CDR1 DFQATT, CDR2 SNEGSKA (reference sequence). Trimming shortened V by 0 bases and J by 2 bases, and 17 bases separated the two germline ends. The length of the CDR3 is 17 residues. The CDR3 loop is CSARDTATSWGNQPQHF. The CDR3 DNA is TGCAGTGCTAGAGATACGGCCACAAGCTGGGGCAATCAGCCCCAGCATTTT.